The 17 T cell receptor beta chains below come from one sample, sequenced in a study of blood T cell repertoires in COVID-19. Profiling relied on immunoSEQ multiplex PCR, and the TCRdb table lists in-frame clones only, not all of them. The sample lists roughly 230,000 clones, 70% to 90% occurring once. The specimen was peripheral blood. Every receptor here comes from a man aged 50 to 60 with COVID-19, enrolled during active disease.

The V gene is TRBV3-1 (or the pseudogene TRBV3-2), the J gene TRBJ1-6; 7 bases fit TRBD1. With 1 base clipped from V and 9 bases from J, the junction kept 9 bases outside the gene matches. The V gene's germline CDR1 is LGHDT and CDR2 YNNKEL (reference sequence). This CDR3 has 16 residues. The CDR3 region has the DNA TGTGCCAGCAGCCAAGCTAAGGGACAGCGATTTTCACCCCTCCACTTT. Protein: CASSQAKGQRFSPLHF.

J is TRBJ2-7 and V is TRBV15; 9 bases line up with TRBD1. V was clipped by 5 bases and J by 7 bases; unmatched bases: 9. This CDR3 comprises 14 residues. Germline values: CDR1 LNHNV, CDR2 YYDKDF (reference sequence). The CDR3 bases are TGTGCCACCAGCCCCCGGGACAGGGATAAAGAGCAGTACTTC. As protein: CATSPRDRDKEQYF.

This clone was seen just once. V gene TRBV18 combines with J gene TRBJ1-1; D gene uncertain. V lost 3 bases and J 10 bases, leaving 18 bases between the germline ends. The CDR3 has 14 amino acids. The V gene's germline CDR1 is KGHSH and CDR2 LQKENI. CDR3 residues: CASSPPGSTVGAFF. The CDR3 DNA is TGTGCCAGCTCACCCCCGGGATCCACAGTGGGAGCTTTCTTT. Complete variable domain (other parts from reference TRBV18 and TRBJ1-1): NAGVMQNPRHLVRRRGQEARLRCSPMKGHSHVYWYRQLPEEGLKFMVYLQKENIIDESGMPKERFSAEFPKEGPSILRIQQVVRGDSAAYFCASSPPGSTVGAFFGQGTRLTVV.

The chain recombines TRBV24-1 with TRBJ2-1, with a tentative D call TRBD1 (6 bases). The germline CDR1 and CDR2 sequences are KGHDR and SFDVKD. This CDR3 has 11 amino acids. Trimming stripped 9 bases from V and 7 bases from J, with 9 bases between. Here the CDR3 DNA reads TGTGCCACCTTTCAGGGGAATGAGCAGTTCTTC. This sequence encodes CATFQGNEQFF.

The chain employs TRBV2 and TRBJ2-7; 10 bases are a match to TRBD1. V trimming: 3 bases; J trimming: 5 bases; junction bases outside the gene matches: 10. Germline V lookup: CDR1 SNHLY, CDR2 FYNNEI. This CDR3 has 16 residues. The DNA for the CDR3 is TGTGCCAGCAGTGAGGGGACAGGGGTGTTTGCCGACGAGCAGTACTTC. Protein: CASSEGTGVFADEQYF.

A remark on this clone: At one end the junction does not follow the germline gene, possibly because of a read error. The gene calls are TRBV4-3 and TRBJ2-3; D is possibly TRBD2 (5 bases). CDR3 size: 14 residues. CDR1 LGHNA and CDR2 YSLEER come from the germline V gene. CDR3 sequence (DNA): TGCGCCAGCAGGCAAGCGGTAAACACAGATACGCAGTATTTT. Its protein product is CASRQAVNTDTQYF.

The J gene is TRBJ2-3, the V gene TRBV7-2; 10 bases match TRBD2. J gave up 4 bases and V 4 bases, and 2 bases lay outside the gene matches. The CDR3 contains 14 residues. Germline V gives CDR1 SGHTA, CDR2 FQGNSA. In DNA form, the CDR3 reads TGTGCCAGCAGCTATAGCGGGGGGTCAGATACGCAGTATTTT. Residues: CASSYSGGSDTQYF.

The CDR3 DNA reads as TGTGCCAGTTACCCGTCAGGCCCCGGGGAGCTGTTTTTT. Translated, it gives CASYPSGPGELFF. V is TRBV5-5 and J is TRBJ2-2; no clear D. Per the germline V gene, CDR1 is SGHKS and CDR2 is YYEKEE (reference sequence). Trimming removed 8 bases from V and 6 bases from J, with 14 bases in between. This CDR3 spans 13 amino acids.

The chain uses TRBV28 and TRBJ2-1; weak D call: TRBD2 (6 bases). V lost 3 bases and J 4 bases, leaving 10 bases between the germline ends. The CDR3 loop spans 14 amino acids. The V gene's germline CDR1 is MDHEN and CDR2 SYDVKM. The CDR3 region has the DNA TGTGCCAGCAGTTTTTGGGGGGTTTACAATGAGCAGTTCTTC. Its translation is CASSFWGVYNEQFF.

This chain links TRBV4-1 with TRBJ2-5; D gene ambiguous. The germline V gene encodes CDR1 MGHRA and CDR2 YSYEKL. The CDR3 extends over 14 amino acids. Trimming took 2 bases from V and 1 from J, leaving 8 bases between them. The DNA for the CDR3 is TGCGCCAGCAGCCAAAACGTAGCCCAAGAGACCCAGTACTTC. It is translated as CASSQNVAQETQYF.

CDR3 in amino acids: CASSLRDRADSPLHF. CDR3 nucleotides: TGTGCCAGCAGTTTAAGGGACAGGGCTGATTCACCCCTCCACTTT. V usage is TRBV27 and J usage is TRBJ1-6; 9 bases agree with TRBD1. CDR1 and CDR2 from the germline V gene are MNHEY and SMNVEV (reference sequence). The CDR3 spans 15 residues. Trimming removed 2 bases from V and 8 bases from J; junction bases left unmatched: 4.

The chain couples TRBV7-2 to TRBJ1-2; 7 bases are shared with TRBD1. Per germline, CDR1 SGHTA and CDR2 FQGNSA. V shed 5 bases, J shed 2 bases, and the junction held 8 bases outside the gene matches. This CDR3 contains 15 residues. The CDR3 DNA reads TGTGCCAGCAGCCTAGGACAGGTTTCAAACTATGGCTACACCTTC. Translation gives CASSLGQVSNYGYTF.

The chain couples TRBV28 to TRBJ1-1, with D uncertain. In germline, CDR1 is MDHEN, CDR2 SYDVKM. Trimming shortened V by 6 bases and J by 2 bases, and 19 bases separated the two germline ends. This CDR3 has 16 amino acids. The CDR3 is CASSFKRASINTEAFF. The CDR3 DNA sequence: TGTGCCAGCAGCTTCAAGAGGGCTAGTATTAACACTGAAGCTTTCTTT.

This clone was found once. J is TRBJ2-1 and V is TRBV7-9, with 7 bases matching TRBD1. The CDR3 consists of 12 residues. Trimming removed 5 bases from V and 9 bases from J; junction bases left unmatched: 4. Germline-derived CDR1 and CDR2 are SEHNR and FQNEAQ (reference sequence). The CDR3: CASSPDRIEQFF. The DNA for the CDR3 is TGTGCCAGCAGCCCGGACAGGATTGAGCAGTTCTTC.

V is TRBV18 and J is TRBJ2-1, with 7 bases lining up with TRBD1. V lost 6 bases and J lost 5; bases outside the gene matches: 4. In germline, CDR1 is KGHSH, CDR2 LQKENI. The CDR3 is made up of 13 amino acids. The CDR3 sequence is CASSPDRNNEQFF. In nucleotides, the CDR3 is TGTGCCAGCTCTCCGGACAGGAACAATGAGCAGTTCTTC.

CDR3 nucleotides: TGTGCCAGCAGTTTATTGGGCACAGGATCTAATGAAAAACTGTTTTTT. It is translated as CASSLLGTGSNEKLFF. This rearrangement joins TRBV28 to TRBJ1-4, with a tentative D call TRBD1 (5 bases). CDR1 is MDHEN, CDR2 SYDVKM, per germline. The CDR3 contains 16 residues. Deletions cut 1 base from V and 3 bases from J, with 12 bases between.

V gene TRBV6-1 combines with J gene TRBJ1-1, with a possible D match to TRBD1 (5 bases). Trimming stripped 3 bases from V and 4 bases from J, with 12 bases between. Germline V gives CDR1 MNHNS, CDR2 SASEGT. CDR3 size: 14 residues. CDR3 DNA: TGTGCCAGCAGTGAGGGACTGGGGAGCACTGAAGCTTTCTTT. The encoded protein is CASSEGLGSTEAFF.